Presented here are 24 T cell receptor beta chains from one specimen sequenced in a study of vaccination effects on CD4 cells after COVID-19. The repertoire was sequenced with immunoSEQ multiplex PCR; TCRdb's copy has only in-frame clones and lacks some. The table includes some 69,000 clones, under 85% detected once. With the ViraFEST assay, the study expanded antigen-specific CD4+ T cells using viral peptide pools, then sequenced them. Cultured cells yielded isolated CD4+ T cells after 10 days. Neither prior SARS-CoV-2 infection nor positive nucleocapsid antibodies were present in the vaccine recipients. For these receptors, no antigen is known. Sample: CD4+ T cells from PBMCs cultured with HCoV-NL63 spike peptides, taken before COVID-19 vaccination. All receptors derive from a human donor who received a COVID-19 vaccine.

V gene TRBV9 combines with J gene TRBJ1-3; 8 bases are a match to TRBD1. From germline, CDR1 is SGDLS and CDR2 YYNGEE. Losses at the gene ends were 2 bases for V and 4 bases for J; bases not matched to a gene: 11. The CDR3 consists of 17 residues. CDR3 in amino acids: CASSVDAGGALGNTIYF. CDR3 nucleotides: TGTGCCAGCAGCGTCGACGCAGGGGGCGCATTAGGAAACACCATATATTTT.

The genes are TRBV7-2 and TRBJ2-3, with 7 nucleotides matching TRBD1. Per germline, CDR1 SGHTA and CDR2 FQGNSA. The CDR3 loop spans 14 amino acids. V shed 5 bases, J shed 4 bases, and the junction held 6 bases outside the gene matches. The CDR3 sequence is CASSLQGTADTQYF. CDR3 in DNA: TGTGCCAGCAGCCTACAGGGGACAGCAGATACGCAGTATTTT.

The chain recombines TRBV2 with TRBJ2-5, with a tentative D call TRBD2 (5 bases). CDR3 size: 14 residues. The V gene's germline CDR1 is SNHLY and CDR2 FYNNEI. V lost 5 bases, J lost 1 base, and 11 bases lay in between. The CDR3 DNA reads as TGTGCCAGCAGTCCGCGGGTAACCCAAGAGACCCAGTACTTC. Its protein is CASSPRVTQETQYF.

CDR3 protein: CASGRDRVTDTQYF. The DNA for the CDR3 is TGTGCCAGCGGCCGGGACAGGGTTACAGATACGCAGTATTTT. The chain combines TRBV2 with TRBJ2-3; 9 nucleotides align to TRBD1. Germline V gene data show CDR1 as SNHLY and CDR2 as FYNNEI. Unmatched junction bases numbered 6, after V lost 8 bases and J lost 3 bases. The CDR3 consists of 14 residues.

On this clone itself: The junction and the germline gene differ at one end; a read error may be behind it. The CDR3 coding sequence is TGCGCCAGCAGCCCGGACAGTACTGAAAAGCTGTTTTTT. Amino acids: CASSPDSTEKLFF. The V and J genes are TRBV5-1 and TRBJ1-4, with TRBD1 as a possible D gene (6 bases). CDR1 is SGHRS and CDR2 is YFSETQ in the germline V gene. CDR3 length: 13 residues. The full variable domain, rest sourced from reference TRBV5-1 and TRBJ1-4, is KAGVTQTPRYLIKTRGQQVTLSCSPISGHRSVSWYQQTPGQGLQFLFEYFSETQRNKGNFPGRFSGRQFSNSRSEMNVSTLELGDSALYLCASSPDSTEKLFFGSGTQLSVL.

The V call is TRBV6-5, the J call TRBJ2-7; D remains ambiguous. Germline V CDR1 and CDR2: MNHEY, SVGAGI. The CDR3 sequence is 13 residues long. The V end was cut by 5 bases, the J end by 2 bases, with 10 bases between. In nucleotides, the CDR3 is TGTGCCAGCAGTAAGGACGGAGCCTACGAGCAGTACGTC. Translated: CASSKDGAYEQYV.

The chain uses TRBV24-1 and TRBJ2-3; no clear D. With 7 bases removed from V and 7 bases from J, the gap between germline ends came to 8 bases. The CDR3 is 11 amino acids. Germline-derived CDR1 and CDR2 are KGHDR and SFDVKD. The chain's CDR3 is CATSNSYTQYF. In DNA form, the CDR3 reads TGTGCCACCAGCAACAGTTATACGCAGTATTTT.

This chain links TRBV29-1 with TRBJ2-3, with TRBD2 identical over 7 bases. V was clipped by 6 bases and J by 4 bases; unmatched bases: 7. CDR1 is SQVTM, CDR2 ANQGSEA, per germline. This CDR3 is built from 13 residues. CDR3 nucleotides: TGCAGCGTCTGGGACTATCGCGCAGATACGCAGTATTTT. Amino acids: CSVWDYRADTQYF.

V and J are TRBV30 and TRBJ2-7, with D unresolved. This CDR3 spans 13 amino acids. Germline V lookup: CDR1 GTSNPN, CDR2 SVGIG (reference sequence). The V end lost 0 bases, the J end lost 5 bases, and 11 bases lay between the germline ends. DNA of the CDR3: TGTGCCTGGAGTGTAGGACCCGGTCACGAGCAGTACGTC. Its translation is CAWSVGPGHEQYV.

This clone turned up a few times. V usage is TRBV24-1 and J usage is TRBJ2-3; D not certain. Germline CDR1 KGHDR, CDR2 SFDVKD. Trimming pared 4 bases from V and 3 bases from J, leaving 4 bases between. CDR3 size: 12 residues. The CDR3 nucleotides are TGTGCCACCAGTGACGTGACAGATACGCAGTATTTT. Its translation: CATSDVTDTQYF.

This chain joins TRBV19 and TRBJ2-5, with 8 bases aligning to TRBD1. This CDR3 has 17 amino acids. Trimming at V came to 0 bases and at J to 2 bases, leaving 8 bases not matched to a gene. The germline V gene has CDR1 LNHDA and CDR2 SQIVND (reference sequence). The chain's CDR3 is CASSIELGTGKQETQYF. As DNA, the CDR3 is TGTGCCAGTAGTATAGAATTAGGGACAGGCAAACAAGAGACCCAGTACTTC.

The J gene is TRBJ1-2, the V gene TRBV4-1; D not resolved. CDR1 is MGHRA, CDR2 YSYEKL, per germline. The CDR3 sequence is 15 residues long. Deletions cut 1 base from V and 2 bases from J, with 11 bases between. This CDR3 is CASSQVTGPNYGYTF. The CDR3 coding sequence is TGCGCCAGCAGCCAAGTTACCGGACCCAACTATGGCTACACCTTC.

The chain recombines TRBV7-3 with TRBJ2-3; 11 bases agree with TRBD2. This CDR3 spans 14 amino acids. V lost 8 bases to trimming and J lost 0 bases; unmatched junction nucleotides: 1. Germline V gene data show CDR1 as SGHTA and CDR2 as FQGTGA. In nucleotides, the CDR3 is TGTGCCAGCCGACTAGCGGGGAGCACAGATACGCAGTATTTT. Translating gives CASRLAGSTDTQYF. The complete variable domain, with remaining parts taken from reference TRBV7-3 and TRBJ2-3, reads GAGVSQTPSNKVTEKGKYVELRCDPISGHTALYWYRQSLGQGPEFLIYFQGTGAADDSGLPNDRFFAVRPEGSVSTLKIQRTERGDSAVYLCASRLAGSTDTQYFGPGTRLTVL.

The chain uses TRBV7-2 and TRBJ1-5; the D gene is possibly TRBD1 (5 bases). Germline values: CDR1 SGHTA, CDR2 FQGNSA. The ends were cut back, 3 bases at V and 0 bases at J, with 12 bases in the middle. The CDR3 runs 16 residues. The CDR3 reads CASSFFQGYSNQPQHF. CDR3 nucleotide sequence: TGTGCCAGCAGCTTTTTTCAGGGTTATAGCAATCAGCCCCAGCATTTT.

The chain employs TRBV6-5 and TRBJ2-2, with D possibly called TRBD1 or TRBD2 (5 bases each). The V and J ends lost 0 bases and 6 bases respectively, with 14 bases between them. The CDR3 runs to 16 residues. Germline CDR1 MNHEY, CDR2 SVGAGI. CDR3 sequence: CASSYSWGKYAGELFF. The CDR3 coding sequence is TGTGCCAGCAGTTACTCGTGGGGGAAGTACGCCGGGGAGCTGTTTTTT.

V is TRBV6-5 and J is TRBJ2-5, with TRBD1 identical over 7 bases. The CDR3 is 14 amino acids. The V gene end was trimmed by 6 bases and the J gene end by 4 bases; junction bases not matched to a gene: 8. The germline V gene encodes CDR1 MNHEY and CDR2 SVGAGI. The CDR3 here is CASSWTAGGETQYF. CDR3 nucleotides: TGTGCCAGCAGCTGGACAGCAGGGGGAGAGACCCAGTACTTC.

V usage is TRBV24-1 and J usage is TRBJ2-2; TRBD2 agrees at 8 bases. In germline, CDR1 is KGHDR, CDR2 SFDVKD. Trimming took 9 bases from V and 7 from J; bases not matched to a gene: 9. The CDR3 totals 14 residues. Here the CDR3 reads CATAGTRGDGELFF. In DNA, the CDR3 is TGTGCCACCGCAGGGACGCGGGGGGACGGGGAGCTGTTTTTT.

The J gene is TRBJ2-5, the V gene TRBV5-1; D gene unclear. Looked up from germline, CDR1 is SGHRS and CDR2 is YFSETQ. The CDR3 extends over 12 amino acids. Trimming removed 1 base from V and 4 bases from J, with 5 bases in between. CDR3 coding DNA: TGCGCCAGCAGCTTGAAGGGAGAGACCCAGTACTTC. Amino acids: CASSLKGETQYF. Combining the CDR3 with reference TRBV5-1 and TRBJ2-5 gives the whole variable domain KAGVTQTPRYLIKTRGQQVTLSCSPISGHRSVSWYQQTPGQGLQFLFEYFSETQRNKGNFPGRFSGRQFSNSRSEMNVSTLELGDSALYLCASSLKGETQYFGPGTRLLVL.

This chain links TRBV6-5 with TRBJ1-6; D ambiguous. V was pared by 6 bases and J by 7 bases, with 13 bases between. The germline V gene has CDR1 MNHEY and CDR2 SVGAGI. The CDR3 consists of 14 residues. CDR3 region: CASSPARGNSPLHF. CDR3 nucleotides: TGTGCCAGCAGCCCCGCGCGTGGGAATTCACCCCTCCACTTT.

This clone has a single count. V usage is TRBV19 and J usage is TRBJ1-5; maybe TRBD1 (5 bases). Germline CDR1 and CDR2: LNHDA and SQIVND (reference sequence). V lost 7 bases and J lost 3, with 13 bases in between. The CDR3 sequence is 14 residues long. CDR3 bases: TGTGCCAGTATGTTCTGGGGACCCAATCAGCCCCAGCATTTT. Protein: CASMFWGPNQPQHF.

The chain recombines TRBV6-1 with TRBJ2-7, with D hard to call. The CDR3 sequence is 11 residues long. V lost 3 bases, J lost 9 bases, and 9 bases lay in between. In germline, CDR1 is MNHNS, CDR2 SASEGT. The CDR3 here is CASSELGRQYV. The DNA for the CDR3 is TGTGCCAGCAGTGAGTTAGGCAGGCAGTACGTC.

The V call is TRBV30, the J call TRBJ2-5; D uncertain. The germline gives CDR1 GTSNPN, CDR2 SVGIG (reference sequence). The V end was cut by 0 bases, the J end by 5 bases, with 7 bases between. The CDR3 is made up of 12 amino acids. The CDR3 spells CAWSVPPETQYF. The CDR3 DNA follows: TGTGCCTGGAGTGTACCGCCGGAGACCCAGTACTTC.

CDR3: CASSRTGGETQYF. In nucleotides, the CDR3 is TGTGCCAGCAGCAGGACAGGAGGCGAGACCCAGTACTTC. The chain employs TRBV12-3 or TRBV12-4 and TRBJ2-5; 7 nucleotides align to TRBD1. The CDR3 loop spans 13 amino acids. Trimming at V came to 6 bases and at J to 5 bases, leaving 6 bases not matched to a gene.

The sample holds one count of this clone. CDR3: CASSPDLKTAPYEQYV. The DNA of the CDR3 is TGCGCCAGCAGCCCCGACCTCAAGACAGCTCCTTACGAGCAGTACGTC. The chain couples TRBV5-1 to TRBJ2-7, with a tentative D call TRBD1 (5 bases). The CDR3 sequence is 16 residues long. Germline V CDR1 and CDR2: SGHRS, YFSETQ. Trimming pared 4 bases from V and 4 bases from J, leaving 21 bases between.